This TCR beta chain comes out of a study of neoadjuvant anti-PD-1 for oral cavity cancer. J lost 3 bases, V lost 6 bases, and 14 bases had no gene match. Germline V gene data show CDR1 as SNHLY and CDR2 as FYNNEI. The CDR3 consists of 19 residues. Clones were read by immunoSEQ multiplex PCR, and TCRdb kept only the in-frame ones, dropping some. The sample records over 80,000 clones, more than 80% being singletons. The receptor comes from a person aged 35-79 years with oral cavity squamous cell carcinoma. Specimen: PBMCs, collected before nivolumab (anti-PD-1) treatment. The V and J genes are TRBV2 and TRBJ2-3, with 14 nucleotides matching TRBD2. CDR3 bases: TGTGCCAGCAGCCGACTAGCGGGAGGGCCCGGGGGGGGTACAGATACGCAGTATTTT. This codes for CASSRLAGGPGGGTDTQYF. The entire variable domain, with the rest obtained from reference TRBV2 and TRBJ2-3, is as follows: EPEVTQTPSHQVTQMGQEVILRCVPISNHLYFYWYRQILGQKVEFLVSFYNNEISEKSEIFDDQFSVERPDGSNFTLKIRSTKLEDSAMYFCASSRLAGGPGGGTDTQYFGPGTRLTVL.